This T cell receptor (beta chain) was captured by sequencing in a study of post-analysis software for immune sequencing data (dated by TCRdb to 2014 to 2015). Background on the whole study: The recorded disease courses included relapsing-remitting, secondary progressive and progressive-relapsing multiple sclerosis, and some patients had no subtype annotation. A subset of samples was prepared in parallel using single-end sample barcoding, then pooled and co-amplified after Illumina adapter ligation. The multiple sclerosis patient repertoires were compared with 11 previously published healthy control repertoires from donors aged about 6 to 28 years.

The library relied on PCR. These reads were obtained on an Illumina HiSeq 2500. To reduce PCR and sequencing biases, unique molecular identifiers were incorporated into the TCR beta cDNA libraries. Roughly 0.5 million cDNA molecules were obtained per 1 to 10 million input T cells, so each molecule approximated one T cell. The patient libraries were prepared and sequenced with the same protocol used for the earlier healthy control dataset. Samples belonging to the same batch were prepared together, multiplexed and sequenced on a shared HiSeq lane. Per the original workflow: Raw barcoded reads were processed with MIGEC, and single-read molecular identifier groups were discarded before consensus assembly and CDR3 extraction. VDJtools was used for post-analysis of the clonotype tables, with diversity normalized by down-sampling every dataset to the smallest sample size. To correct batch-related cross-sample contamination, repertoire overlap clustering matched CDR3 amino acid sequences but not nucleotide sequences. The raw public data were reprocessed by TCRdb itself: fastp quality trimming at Q25, MiXCR clonotype calling, in-frame beta chains only. Each CDR3 protein gets just one entry, which takes the most common genes and DNA from the rows behind it. These V and J calls derive from TCRdb rather than the authors' analysis. For this sample the table gives 700,000 to 800,000 distinct CDR3 sequences, of which less than 35% were detected only once. The ten biggest clones cover around 0.6% of the sample.

Trimming costs V 3 bases and J 5 bases, and their ends lie 11 bases apart. The CDR3 measures 14 amino acids from cysteine to phenylalanine. Just CDR3 DNA is preserved here, 42 bases in frame from base 1. TCR beta repertoires were profiled from peripheral blood of approximately 13 young patients with multiple sclerosis to demonstrate the VDJtools post-analysis software. Multiple sclerosis patients were children and adolescents aged about 6 to 16 years. Points the paper makes about the study in general: The control group was slightly older than the multiple sclerosis patient group. Several TRBV segments, including TRBV5-6, TRBV5-1 and TRBV20-1, were significantly more frequent in patients than controls. Significantly lower normalized Chao1 diversity was found in multiple sclerosis patients than in controls, suggesting substantial peripheral T-cell clonal expansion. Direct clustering with F measure revealed strong co-clustering of samples prepared in the same batch, which led to a batch-effect correction.

This clonotype was detected only once. Its antigen is still unknown. Base qualities are missing; no much larger clone stands one base away. The clonotype was recovered from a girl under 18 with multiple sclerosis. The chain was built from TRBV12-3 or TRBV12-4 and TRBJ1-5, and perhaps TRBD1 as D gene, on 5 matching bases. Sequencing used blood. CDR3 region: CASSFLSGDQPQHF. The DNA sequence is TGTGCCAGCAGTTTTCTGTCGGGGGATCAGCCCCAGCATTTT.